This T cell receptor (beta chain) comes out of a study of human thymus T cells. Thymus tissue was removed during corrective cardiac surgery. Method: immunoSEQ multiplex PCR; TCRdb's copy keeps in-frame clones and lacks some. The data contain 100,000 to 150,000 clones, around 94% of them singletons. Specimen: thymus tissue. This TCR was sampled from a boy under two years old with a congenital heart defect but otherwise immunologically healthy.

Here the CDR3 reads CASSPRWDRVRNEQYF. The DNA for the CDR3 is TGTGCCAGCAGCCCACGTTGGGACAGGGTTCGTAACGAGCAGTACTTC. The rearrangement uses TRBV7-2 and TRBJ2-7; TRBD1 matches at 9 bases. Trimming at V came to 5 bases and at J to 5 bases, leaving 13 bases not matched to a gene. Germline CDR1 is SGHTA and CDR2 is FQGNSA. There are 16 residues in the CDR3.